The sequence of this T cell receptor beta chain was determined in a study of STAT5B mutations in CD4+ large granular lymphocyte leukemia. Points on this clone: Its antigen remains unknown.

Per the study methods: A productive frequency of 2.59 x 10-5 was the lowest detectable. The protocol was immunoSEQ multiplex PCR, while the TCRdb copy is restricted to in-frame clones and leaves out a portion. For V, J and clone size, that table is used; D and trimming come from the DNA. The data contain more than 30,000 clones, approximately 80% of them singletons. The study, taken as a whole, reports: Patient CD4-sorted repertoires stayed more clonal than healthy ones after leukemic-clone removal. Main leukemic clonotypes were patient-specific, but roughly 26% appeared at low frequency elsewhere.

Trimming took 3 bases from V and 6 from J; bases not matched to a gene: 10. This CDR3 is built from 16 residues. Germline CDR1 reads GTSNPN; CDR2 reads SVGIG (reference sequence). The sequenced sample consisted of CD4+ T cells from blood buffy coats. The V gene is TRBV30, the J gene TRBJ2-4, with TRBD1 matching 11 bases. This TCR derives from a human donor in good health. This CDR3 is CAWSAGTGGFRNIQYF. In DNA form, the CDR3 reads TGTGCCTGGAGCGCCGGGACAGGGGGTTTTAGAAACATTCAGTACTTC.